The sample holds one count of the clone carrying this TCR beta chain. CDR1 and CDR2 (germline): SGHRS, YFSETQ. V was trimmed by 5 bases and J by 1 base, leaving 15 bases between them. The CDR3 runs to 15 residues. The data are from a study of T cell changes during pregnancy in multiple sclerosis. The method was immunoSEQ multiplex PCR; TCRdb's version includes in-frame clones alone and lacks a portion of them. This table has more than 85,000 clones, 94% appearing once. The chain couples TRBV5-1 to TRBJ1-2, with D possibly being TRBD1 (6 bases). The input for sequencing was peripheral blood, taken after pregnancy. This TCR derives from a female donor in good health, enrolled as a control in a pregnancy study. This CDR3 is CASRSTTGRNYGYTF. CDR3 bases: TGCGCCAGCAGATCAACGACAGGACGTAACTATGGCTACACCTTC.